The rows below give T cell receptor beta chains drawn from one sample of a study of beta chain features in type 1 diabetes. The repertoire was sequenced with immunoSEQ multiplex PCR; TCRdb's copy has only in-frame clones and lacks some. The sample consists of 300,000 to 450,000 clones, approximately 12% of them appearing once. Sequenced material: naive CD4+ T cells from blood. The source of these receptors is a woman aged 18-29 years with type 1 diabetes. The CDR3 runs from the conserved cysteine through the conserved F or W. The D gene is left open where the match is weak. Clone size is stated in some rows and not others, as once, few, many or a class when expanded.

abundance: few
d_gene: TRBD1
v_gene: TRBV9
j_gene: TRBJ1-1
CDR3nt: TGTGCCAGCAGCGGAAGACAGGGGTTGAACACTGAAGCTTTCTTT
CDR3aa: CASSGRQGLNTEAFF

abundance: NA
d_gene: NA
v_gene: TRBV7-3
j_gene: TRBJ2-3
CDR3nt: TGTGCCAGCAGCTTGTACACAGATACGCAGTATTTT
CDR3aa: CASSLYTDTQYF

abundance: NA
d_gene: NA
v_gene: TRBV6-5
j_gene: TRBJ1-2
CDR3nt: TGTGCCAGCAGTTACTCGACGGGTAACTATGGCTACACCTTC
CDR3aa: CASSYSTGNYGYTF

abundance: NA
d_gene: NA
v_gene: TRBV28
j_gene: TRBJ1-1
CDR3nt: TGTGCCAGCAGAGTAGTGAACACTGAAGCTTTCTTT
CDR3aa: CASRVVNTEAFF

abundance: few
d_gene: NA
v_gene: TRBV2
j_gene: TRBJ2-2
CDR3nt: TGTGCCAGCAGTGAACAAGCACCGGGGACCGGGGAGCTGTTTTTT
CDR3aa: CASSEQAPGTGELFF

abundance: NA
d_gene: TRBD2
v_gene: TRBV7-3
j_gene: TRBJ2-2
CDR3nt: TGTGCCAGCAGCTCGGGACTAGCGGATACCGGGGAGCTGTTTTTT
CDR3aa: CASSSGLADTGELFF

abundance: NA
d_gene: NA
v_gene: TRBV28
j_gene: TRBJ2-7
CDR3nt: TGTGCCAGCAGTTTCTTGAGCTACGAGCAGTACTTC
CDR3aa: CASSFLSYEQYF

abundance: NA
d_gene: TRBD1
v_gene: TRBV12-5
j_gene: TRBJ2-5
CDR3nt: TGTGCTAGTGGTTTGGGCAAAACAGACAGGGGCAGGGAGACCCAGTACTTC
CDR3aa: CASGLGKTDRGRETQYF

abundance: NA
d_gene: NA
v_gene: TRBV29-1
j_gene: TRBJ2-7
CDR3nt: TGCAGCGTTACCCCCGACAGTCGAGGCGAGCAGTACTTC
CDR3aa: CSVTPDSRGEQYF

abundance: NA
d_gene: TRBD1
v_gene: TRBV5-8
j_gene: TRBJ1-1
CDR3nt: TGTGCCAGCAGCTTCTACAGGGGGAACACTGAAGCTTTCTTT
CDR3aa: CASSFYRGNTEAFF

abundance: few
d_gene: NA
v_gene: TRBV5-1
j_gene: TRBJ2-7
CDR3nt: TGCGCCAGCAGCTTTTCCCTCCCGTCCTACGAGCAGTACTTC
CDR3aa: CASSFSLPSYEQYF

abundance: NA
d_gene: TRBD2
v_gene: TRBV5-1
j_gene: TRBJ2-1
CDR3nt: TGCGCCAGCAGGGAGAGCGGGAGGGCCAATGAGCAGTTCTTC
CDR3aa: CASRESGRANEQFF

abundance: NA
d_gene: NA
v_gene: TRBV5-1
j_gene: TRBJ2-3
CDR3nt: TGCGCCAGCAGCTTGGGTCTAGACCCTAGCACAGATACGCAGTATTTT
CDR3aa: CASSLGLDPSTDTQYF

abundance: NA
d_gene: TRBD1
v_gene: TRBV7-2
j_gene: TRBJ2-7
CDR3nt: TGTGCCAGCAGCCCGGCCCCTGTGGGACAGGGGGGCGAGCAGTACTTC
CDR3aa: CASSPAPVGQGGEQYF

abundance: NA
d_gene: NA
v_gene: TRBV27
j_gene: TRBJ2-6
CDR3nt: TGTGCCAGCAGTAGGACTGAGTCTGGGGCCAACGTCCTGACTTTC
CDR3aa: CASSRTESGANVLTF

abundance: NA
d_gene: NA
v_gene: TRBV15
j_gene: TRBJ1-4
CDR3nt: TGTGCCACCCGAGGTGGTGAAAAACTGTTTTTT
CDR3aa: CATRGGEKLFF

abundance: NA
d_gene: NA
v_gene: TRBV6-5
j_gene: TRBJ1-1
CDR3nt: TGTGCCAGCAGTTCCCCTCCAGTTAACACTGAAGCTTTCTTT
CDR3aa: CASSSPPVNTEAFF

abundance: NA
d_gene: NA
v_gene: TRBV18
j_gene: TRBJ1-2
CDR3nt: TGTGCCAGCTCACCAGGGGGAGGCTATGGCTACACCTTC
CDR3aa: CASSPGGGYGYTF

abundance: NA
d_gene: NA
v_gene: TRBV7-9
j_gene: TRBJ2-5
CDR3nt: TGTGCCAGCAGCGGCCGAGGGCGGTCGGAGACCCAGTACTTC
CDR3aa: CASSGRGRSETQYF

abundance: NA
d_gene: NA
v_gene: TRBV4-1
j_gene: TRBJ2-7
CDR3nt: TGCGCCAGCAGCCTCGGGACTTCTCGGTCTTCCTACGAGCAGTACTTC
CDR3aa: CASSLGTSRSSYEQYF

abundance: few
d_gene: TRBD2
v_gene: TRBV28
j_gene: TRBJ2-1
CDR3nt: TGTGCCAGCAGCCTTAGCGGGAGTCGGGTTGGTGAGCAGTTCTTC
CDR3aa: CASSLSGSRVGEQFF

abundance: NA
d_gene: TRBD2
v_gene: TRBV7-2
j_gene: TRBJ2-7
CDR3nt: TGTGCCAGCAGCTTATTTGCCGGGACTAGCAACTCCTACGAGCAGTACTTC
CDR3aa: CASSLFAGTSNSYEQYF

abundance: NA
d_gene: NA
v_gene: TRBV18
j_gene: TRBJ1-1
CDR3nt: TGTGCCAGCTCACCGTCGACAGAGAACACTGAAGCTTTCTTT
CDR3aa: CASSPSTENTEAFF

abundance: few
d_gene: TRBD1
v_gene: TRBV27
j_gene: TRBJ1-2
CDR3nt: TGTGCCAGCAGCTTAGACAGGGCCTATGGCTACACCTTC
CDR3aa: CASSLDRAYGYTF

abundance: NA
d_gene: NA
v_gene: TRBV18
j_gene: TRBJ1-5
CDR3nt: TGTGCCAGCTCGGAGCAGGGGAGTCAGCCCCAGCATTTT
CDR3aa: CASSEQGSQPQHF

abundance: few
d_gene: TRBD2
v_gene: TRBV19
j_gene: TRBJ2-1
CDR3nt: TGTGCCAGTAGTAACCTAGCGGGAGTTATTAATGAGCAGTTCTTC
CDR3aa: CASSNLAGVINEQFF

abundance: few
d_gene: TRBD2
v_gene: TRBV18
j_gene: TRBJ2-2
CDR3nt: TGTGCCAGCTCACGTAGCGGGGGACCGAACACCGGGGAGCTGTTTTTT
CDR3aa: CASSRSGGPNTGELFF

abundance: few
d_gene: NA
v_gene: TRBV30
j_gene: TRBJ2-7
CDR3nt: TGTGCCTGGAGTTTCAAAGGCGGGCAGTACTTC
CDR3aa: CAWSFKGGQYF

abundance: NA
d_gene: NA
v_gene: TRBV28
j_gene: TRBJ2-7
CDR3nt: TGTGCCAGCAGCGGACAGATGTACGAGCAGTACTTC
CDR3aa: CASSGQMYEQYF

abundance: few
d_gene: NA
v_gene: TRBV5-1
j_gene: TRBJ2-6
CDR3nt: TGCGCCAGCAGCTTCGGACTCTCTGGGGCCAACGTCCTGACTTTC
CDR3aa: CASSFGLSGANVLTF

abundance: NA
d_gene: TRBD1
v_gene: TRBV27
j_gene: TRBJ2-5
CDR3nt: TGTGCCAGCAGTTCAAGGGGACAGGGTCGGGAGACCCAGTACTTC
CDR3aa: CASSSRGQGRETQYF

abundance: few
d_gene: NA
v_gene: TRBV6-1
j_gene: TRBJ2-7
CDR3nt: TGTGCCAGCAGTGATGGCACCTCCTACGAGCAGTACTTC
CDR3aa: CASSDGTSYEQYF

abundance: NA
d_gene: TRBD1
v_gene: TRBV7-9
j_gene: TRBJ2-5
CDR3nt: TGTGCCAGCAGCGCCCGGACAGGAACTCAAGAGACCCAGTACTTC
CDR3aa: CASSARTGTQETQYF

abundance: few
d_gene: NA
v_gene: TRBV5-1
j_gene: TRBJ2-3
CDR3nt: TGCGCCAGTTCTAGCATCCCAAGCACAGATACGCAGTATTTT
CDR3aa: CASSSIPSTDTQYF

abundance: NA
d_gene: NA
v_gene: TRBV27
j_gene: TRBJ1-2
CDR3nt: TGTGCCAGCAGTTTGTCCAGGGGCTATGGCTACACCTTC
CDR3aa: CASSLSRGYGYTF

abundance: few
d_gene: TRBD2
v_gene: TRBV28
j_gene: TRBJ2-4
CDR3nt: TGTGCCAGCACCGGGGGCGGACTAGCGGGAAGTTACATTCAGTACTTC
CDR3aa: CASTGGGLAGSYIQYF

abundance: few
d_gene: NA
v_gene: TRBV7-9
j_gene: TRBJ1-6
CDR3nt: TGTGCCAGCAGTAGTAGCGGGGTCACCCCGGCGGGTTCACCCCTCCACTTT
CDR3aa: CASSSSGVTPAGSPLHF

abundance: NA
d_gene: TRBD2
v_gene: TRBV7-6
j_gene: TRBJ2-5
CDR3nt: TGTGCCAGCAGCTCCACTAGCGGGGGCCGTCGGACCCAGTACTTC
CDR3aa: CASSSTSGGRRTQYF

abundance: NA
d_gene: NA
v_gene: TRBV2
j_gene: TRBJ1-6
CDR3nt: TGTGCCAGCAGTGCGCTTGGGGGCAATTCACCCCTCCACTTT
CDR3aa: CASSALGGNSPLHF

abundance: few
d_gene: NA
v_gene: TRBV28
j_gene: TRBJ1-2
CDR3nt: TGTGCCGGGGCGACCGCTTATGGCTACACCTTC
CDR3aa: CAGATAYGYTF

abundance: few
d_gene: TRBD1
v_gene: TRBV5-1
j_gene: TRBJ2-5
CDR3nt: TGCGCCAGCAGCCCCGGGACAGGGGGCAGGGAGACCCAGTACTTC
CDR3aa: CASSPGTGGRETQYF